This passage covers 7 T cell receptor beta chains from one sample sequenced in a study of early stage breast cancer tumors. The method was immunoSEQ multiplex PCR; TCRdb's version includes in-frame clones alone and lacks a portion of them. The sample has approximately 75,000 clones, roughly 80% seen once. The sequenced sample was blood. The origin of the receptors is a person aged 40-50 years with breast cancer.

The V gene is TRBV6-5, the J gene TRBJ1-1; no definite D call. This CDR3 has 15 amino acids. Trimming cost V 4 bases and J 1 base, with 13 bases left between them. Germline CDR1 is MNHEY and CDR2 is SVGAGI. The CDR3 DNA sequence: TGTGCCAGCAGTTTCTCCCGACGGAAGAACACTGAAGCTTTCTTT. Translation gives CASSFSRRKNTEAFF.

This clone came up a few times. The chain joins TRBV5-1 to TRBJ1-2; D is unresolved. The CDR3 spans 14 residues. Looked up from germline, CDR1 is SGHRS and CDR2 is YFSETQ. With 0 bases removed from V and 2 bases from J, the gap between germline ends came to 8 bases. The CDR3 nucleotides are TGCGCCAGCAGCTTGGAACCGAAAAACTATGGCTACACCTTC. It yields the protein CASSLEPKNYGYTF.

The chain joins TRBV5-1 to TRBJ2-3, with TRBD1 identical over 7 bases. After removal of 4 bases from V and 1 base from J, the junction contained 9 bases not matched to a gene. This CDR3 is built from 16 residues. Germline CDR1 and CDR2: SGHRS and YFSETQ. In DNA, the CDR3 is TGCGCCAGCAGCGCGACAGGGTTGGAAGGCACAGATACGCAGTATTTT. This gives the protein CASSATGLEGTDTQYF.

This chain links TRBV10-2 with TRBJ1-5, with TRBD1 as a possible D gene (6 bases). Trimming removed 7 bases from V and 6 bases from J, with 13 bases in between. CDR3 length: 13 amino acids. The germline CDR1 and CDR2 sequences are WSHSY and SAAADI. The CDR3 is CASTPQGAQPQHF. In nucleotides, the CDR3 is TGCGCCAGCACTCCACAGGGAGCTCAGCCCCAGCATTTT.

This rearrangement joins TRBV4-2 to TRBJ2-7; D gene ambiguous. Per germline, CDR1 LGHNA and CDR2 YNFKEQ. The germline V and J ends were trimmed by 1 base and 5 bases, with 6 bases remaining between them. The CDR3 is made up of 12 amino acids. The chain's CDR3 is CASSQVPDEQYF. CDR3 in DNA: TGTGCCAGCAGCCAAGTACCTGACGAGCAGTACTTC.

Here the CDR3 reads CASSEGNTEAFF. The CDR3 DNA follows: TGTGCCAGCAGCGAGGGGAACACTGAAGCTTTCTTT. The V and J genes are TRBV7-6 and TRBJ1-1; D not resolved. V lost 5 bases, J lost 1 base, and 5 bases lay in between. Germline CDR1 reads SGHVS; CDR2 reads FNYEAQ. The CDR3 runs to 12 residues.

The J gene is TRBJ1-1, the V gene TRBV19; a possible D gene is TRBD1 (6 bases). The CDR3 covers 13 residues. Trimming shortened V by 6 bases and J by 6 bases, and 14 bases separated the two germline ends. Looked up from germline, CDR1 is LNHDA and CDR2 is SQIVND (reference sequence). As DNA, the CDR3 is TGTGCCAGTAGCCGTGACAGGATAGCTGAAGCTTTCTTT. It codes for CASSRDRIAEAFF. Complete variable domain (other parts from reference TRBV19 and TRBJ1-1): DGGITQSPKYLFRKEGQNVTLSCEQNLNHDAMYWYRQDPGQGLRLIYYSQIVNDFQKGDIAEGYSVSREKKESFPLTVTSAQKNPTAFYLCASSRDRIAEAFFGQGTRLTVV.